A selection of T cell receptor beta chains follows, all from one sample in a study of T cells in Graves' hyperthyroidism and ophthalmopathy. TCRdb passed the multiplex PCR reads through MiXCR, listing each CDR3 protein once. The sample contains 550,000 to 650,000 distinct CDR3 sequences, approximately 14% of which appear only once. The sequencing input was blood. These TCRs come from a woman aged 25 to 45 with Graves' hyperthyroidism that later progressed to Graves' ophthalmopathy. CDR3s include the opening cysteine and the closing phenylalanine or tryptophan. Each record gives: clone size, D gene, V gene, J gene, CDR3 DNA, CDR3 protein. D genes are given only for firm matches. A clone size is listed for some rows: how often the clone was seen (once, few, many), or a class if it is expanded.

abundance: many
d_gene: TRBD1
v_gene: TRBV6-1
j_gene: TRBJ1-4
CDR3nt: TGTGCCAGCAGGAGGGACAGGGGTGAAAAACTGTTTTTT
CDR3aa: CASRRDRGEKLFF

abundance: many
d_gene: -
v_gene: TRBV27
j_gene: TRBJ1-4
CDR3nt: TGTGCCAGCAGGGCCGGGAAAAAACTGTTTTTT
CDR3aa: CASRAGKKLFF

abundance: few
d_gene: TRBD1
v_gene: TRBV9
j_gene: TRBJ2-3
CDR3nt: TGTGCCAGCAGCGTAGGAACGGGACAGGGTTTCACAGATACGCAGTATTTT
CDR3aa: CASSVGTGQGFTDTQYF

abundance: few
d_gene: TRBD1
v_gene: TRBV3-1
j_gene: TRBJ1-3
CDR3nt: TGTGCCAGCAGCCAGGGACAGGGCAACTCTGGAAACACCATATATTTT
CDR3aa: CASSQGQGNSGNTIYF

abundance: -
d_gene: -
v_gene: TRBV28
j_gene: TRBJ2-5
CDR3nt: TGTGCCAGCAGTTTATTTTGGGAAAAGACCCAGTACTTC
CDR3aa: CASSLFWEKTQYF

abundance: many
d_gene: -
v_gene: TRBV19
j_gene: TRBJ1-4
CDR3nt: TGTGCCAGTAGTCCCGGGGGTCGGGATGAAAAACTGTTTTTT
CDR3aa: CASSPGGRDEKLFF

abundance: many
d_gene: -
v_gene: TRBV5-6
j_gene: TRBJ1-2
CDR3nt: TGTGCCAGCAGCTCGACAAGTGGCTACACCTTC
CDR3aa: CASSSTSGYTF

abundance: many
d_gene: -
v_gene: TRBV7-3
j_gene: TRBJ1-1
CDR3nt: TGTGCCAGCAGCGAATTCAAGGCGGGGCCCACTGAAGCTTTCTTT
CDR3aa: CASSEFKAGPTEAFF

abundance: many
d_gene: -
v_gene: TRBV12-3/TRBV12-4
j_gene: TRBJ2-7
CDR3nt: TGTGCCAGCAGTTTCCAAGATGGCCGTTACGAGCAGTACTTC
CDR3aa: CASSFQDGRYEQYF

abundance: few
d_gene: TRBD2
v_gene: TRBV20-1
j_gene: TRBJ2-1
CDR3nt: TGCAGTGCTAGACCTCTAGGGGGAACTAGCGGGAGCTCCTACAATGAGCAGTTCTTC
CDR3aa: CSARPLGGTSGSSYNEQFF

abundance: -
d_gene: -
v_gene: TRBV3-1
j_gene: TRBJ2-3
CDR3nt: TGTGCCAGCAGCCACCTAACGGGAGCAGGGGATACGCAGTATTTT
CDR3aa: CASSHLTGAGDTQYF

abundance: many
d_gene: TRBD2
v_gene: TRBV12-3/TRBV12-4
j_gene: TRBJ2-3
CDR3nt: TGTGCCAGCAGCGGGGGGTTCACAGATACGCAGTATTTT
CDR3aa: CASSGGFTDTQYF

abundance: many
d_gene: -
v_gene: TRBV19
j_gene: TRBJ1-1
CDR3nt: TGTGCCAGTAGTGCCAGACAGGCGGGGGCTGAAGCTTTCTTT
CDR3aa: CASSARQAGAEAFF

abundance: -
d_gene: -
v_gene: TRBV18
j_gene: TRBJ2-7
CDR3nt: TGTGCCAGCTCACCGGATGGGGGGCAGGTCGAGCAGTACTTC
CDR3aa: CASSPDGGQVEQYF

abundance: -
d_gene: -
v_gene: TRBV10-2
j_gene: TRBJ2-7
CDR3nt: TGCGCCAGCAGTGAGTCGACAGGCACCGGCGAGCAGTACTTC
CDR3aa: CASSESTGTGEQYF

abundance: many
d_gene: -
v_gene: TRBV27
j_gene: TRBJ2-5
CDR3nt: TGTGCCAGCAGAAGTGTGGACCAAGGACAGCAAGAGACCCAGTACTTC
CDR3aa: CASRSVDQGQQETQYF

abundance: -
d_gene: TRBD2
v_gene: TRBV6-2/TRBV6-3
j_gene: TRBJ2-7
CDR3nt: TGTGCCAGCAGTTACTCGGTGCGGGGGAAAACCTACGAGCAGTACTTC
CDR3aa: CASSYSVRGKTYEQYF

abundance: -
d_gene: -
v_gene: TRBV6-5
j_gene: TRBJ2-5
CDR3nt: TGTGCCAGCAGTTACGGAAGGGGGGAGACCCAGTACTTC
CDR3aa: CASSYGRGETQYF

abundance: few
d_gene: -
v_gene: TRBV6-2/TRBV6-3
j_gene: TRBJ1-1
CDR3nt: TGTGCCAGCGGTTACGGAGAAGCTTTCTTT
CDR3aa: CASGYGEAFF

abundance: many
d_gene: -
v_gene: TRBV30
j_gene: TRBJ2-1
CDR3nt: TGTGCCTGGAGTGTTCGGGGGAATGAGCAGTTCTTC
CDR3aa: CAWSVRGNEQFF